The clone carrying this T cell receptor beta chain appeared a few times. The CDR3 extends over 14 amino acids. Germline V lookup: CDR1 SGHTA, CDR2 FQGNSA. The ends lost 8 bases at V and 7 bases at J; junction bases unmatched: 10. Primers: 60 Vbeta forward and 13 Jbeta reverse. In the original processing: Unique TCR beta chains totaled around 86 million in a later count, with some 10 million of them shared. TCRdb's table, derived via immunoSEQ multiplex PCR, lists solely in-frame clones and lacks some. V and J calls and clone size are as listed in that table; D and trimming were resolved from the DNA. The data contain over 150,000 clones, 65% to 70% of them seen just once; the ten biggest clones take up 3.5% to 5%. This specimen belongs to a study of cytomegalovirus exposure and HLA in healthy donors.

The chain links TRBV7-2 to TRBJ2-2, with 7 bases fitting TRBD1. Sample: PBMCs. This clonotype was sampled from a woman aged 18-29 years in good health and CMV-seropositive. The CDR3 DNA reads as TGTGCCAGCGGGACAGCCTCAGCCCGCGGGGAGCTGTTTTTT. Translation: CASGTASARGELFF.